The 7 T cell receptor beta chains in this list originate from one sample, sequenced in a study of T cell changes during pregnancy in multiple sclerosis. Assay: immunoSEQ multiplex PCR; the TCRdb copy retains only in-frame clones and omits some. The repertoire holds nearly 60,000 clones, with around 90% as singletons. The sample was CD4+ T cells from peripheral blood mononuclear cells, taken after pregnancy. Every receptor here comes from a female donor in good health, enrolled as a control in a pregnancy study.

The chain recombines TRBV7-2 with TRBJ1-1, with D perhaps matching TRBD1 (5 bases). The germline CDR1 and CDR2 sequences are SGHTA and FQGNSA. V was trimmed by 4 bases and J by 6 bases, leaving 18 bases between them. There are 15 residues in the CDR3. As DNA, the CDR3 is TGTGCCAGCAGCTCTCCCGGCAGACAGCAGCCTGAAGCTTTCTTT. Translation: CASSSPGRQQPEAFF.

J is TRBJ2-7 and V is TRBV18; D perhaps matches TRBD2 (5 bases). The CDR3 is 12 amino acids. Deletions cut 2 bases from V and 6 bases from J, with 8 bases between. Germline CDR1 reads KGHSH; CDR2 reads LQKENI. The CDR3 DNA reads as TGTGCCAGCTCACCATTTGGAGGCGAGCAGTACTTC. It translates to CASSPFGGEQYF. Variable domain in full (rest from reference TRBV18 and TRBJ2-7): NAGVMQNPRHLVRRRGQEARLRCSPMKGHSHVYWYRQLPEEGLKFMVYLQKENIIDESGMPKERFSAEFPKEGPSILRIQQVVRGDSAAYFCASSPFGGEQYFGPGTRLTVT.

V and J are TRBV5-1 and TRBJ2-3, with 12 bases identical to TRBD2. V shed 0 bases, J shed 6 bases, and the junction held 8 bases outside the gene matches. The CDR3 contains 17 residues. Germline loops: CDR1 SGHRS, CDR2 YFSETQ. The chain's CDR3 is CASSLALAGGPQDTQYF. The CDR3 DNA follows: TGCGCCAGCAGCTTGGCGCTAGCGGGGGGGCCTCAGGATACGCAGTATTTT. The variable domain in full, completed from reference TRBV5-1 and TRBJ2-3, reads KAGVTQTPRYLIKTRGQQVTLSCSPISGHRSVSWYQQTPGQGLQFLFEYFSETQRNKGNFPGRFSGRQFSNSRSEMNVSTLELGDSALYLCASSLALAGGPQDTQYFGPGTRLTVL.

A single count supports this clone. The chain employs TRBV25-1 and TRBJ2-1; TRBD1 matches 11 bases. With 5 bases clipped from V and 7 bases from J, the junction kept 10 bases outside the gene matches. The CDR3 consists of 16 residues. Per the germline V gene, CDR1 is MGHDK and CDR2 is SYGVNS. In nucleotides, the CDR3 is TGTGCCAGCAGTCAAGGTCGGGACAGGGGGTGGAATGAGCAGTTCTTC. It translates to CASSQGRDRGWNEQFF.

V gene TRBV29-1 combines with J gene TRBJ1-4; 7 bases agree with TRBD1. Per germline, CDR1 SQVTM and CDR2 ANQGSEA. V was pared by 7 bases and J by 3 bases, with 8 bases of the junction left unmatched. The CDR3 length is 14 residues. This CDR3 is CSATPGTANEKLFF. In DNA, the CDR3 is TGCAGCGCAACCCCCGGGACAGCTAATGAAAAACTGTTTTTT.

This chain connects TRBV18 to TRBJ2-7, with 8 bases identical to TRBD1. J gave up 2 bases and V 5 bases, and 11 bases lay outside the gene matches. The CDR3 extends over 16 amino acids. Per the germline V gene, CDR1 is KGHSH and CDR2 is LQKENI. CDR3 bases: TGTGCCAGCTCAATCGGGACAGGACCTATGACCTACGAGCAGTACTTC. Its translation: CASSIGTGPMTYEQYF.

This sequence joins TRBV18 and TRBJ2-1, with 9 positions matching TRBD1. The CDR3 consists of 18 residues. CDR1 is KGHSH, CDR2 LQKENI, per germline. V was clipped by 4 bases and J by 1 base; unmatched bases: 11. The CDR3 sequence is CASSLRRQGGESYNEQFF. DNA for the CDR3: TGTGCCAGCTCACTGCGACGACAGGGGGGTGAATCCTACAATGAGCAGTTCTTC.